This T cell receptor (beta chain) was recorded in a study of T cells in narcolepsy (dated by TCRdb to 2017 to 2018). At the level of the whole study: Patients with narcolepsy type 1 or type 2 (NT1, NT2) and healthy control donors were enrolled in the study. The study sought autoreactive T cells targeting hypocretin neuron self-antigens (hypocretin, TRIB2) in narcolepsy patients, using TCR Vbeta sequencing to track clonotypes in blood and CSF. Here is what the overall study found, with its caveats: Plots comparing CSF and blood CD4+ T cell clonotypes from the same patient highlighted HCRT-specific and TRIB2-specific autoreactive clonotypes. Patients and controls had comparable numbers of sequenced blood memory CD4+ clonotypes, averaging about 37,000 and 33,000, respectively. Autoreactive clonotypes were reported to be detected serially in the blood of the same patients and of different patients, but not in the blood of healthy controls. No sequences matching autoreactive T cell clones were contained in some blood memory CD4+ repertoires from patients and controls.

There are 13 amino acids in the CDR3, from cysteine to phenylalanine inclusive. Only the CDR3 region is kept as DNA, spanning 39 bases read in frame from base 1. As encoded in the germline V gene (reference sequence), CDR1 is SGHNT while CDR2 is YYREEE. A distance of 4 bases separates the germline ends of V and J, which lose 0 bases and 3 bases respectively. With respect to this clone: Its recognized antigen is unknown. Per-base qualities were not stored, and no clone one base away is much larger.

Memory CD4+ T cells were sorted ex vivo from peripheral blood of narcolepsy patients and healthy controls for TCR Vbeta sequencing. Library preparation used the immunoSEQ multiplex PCR assay. Held by TCRdb, this immuneACCESS table contains in-frame sequences only and omits some clones. Under half of the omission traces to an unresolved V gene where checked; the cause of the rest is unknown. For this sample the table gives approximately 28,000 clones, of which approximately 78% were detected only once. The ten largest clones take up nearly 3.5% of the sample. Recombination connected TRBV5-4 to TRBJ1-5; no D gene is confidently identified. Sequenced input: CD45RA- memory CD4+ T cells from PBMCs. The label giving this sample's cell subset or site can be read as: memory T cells sorted ex vivo from peripheral blood. The origin of this receptor is a human donor with narcolepsy. The CDR3 reads CASSLDVNQPQHF. In nucleotides, the sequence is TGTGCCAGCAGCTTGGACGTCAATCAGCCCCAGCATTTT. The variable domain in full, with residues beyond the CDR3 obtained from the reference TRBV5-4 and TRBJ1-5 genes, is ETGVTQSPTHLIKTRGQQVTLRCSSQSGHNTVSWYQQALGQGPQFIFQYYREEENGRGNFPPRFSGLQFPNYSSELNVNALELDDSALYLCASSLDVNQPQHFGDGTRLSIL.